These 8 T cell receptor beta chains were sequenced from one sample in a study of blood T cell repertoires in COVID-19. Repertoires were generated with immunoSEQ multiplex PCR, while TCRdb's copy carries only in-frame clones and drops some. The table lists roughly 500,000 clones, 80% to 90% of them singletons, with around 0.95% in the top ten. What was sequenced was peripheral blood. These receptors were obtained from a man in his late teens or twenties with COVID-19, enrolled during active disease.

CDR3 sequence: CASSYGLAGAYNEQFF. In DNA, the CDR3 is TGCGCCAGCAGTTACGGACTAGCGGGAGCCTACAATGAGCAGTTCTTC. V and J are TRBV10-2 and TRBJ2-1; 13 bases map to TRBD2. V was clipped by 5 bases and J by 2 bases; unmatched bases: 3. The CDR3 consists of 16 residues. The germline V gene has CDR1 WSHSY and CDR2 SAAADI.

V gene TRBV5-6 combines with J gene TRBJ1-1; perhaps TRBD1 as D (6 bases). The V end lost 4 bases, the J end lost 2 bases, and 15 bases lay between the germline ends. This CDR3 has 15 amino acids. Germline V gives CDR1 SGHDT, CDR2 YYEEEE. The CDR3 protein is CASSPLGGRNTEAFF. In nucleotides, the CDR3 is TGTGCCAGCAGCCCCCTCGGGGGGCGAAACACTGAAGCTTTCTTT.

The chain has TRBV7-9 and TRBJ2-7; perhaps TRBD1 as D (6 bases). The CDR3 is 15 amino acids. Germline V gives CDR1 SEHNR, CDR2 FQNEAQ (reference sequence). The V end was cut by 4 bases, the J end by 3 bases, with 16 bases between. The CDR3 region has the DNA TGTGCCAGCAGCTCGCCAAGTAAACAGGGCTACGAGCAGTACTTC. It yields the protein CASSSPSKQGYEQYF.

J is TRBJ2-5 and V is TRBV2, with 15 nucleotides matching TRBD2. In germline, CDR1 is SNHLY, CDR2 FYNNEI. The CDR3 is 16 residues long. The trim removed 5 bases at V and 4 bases at J, leaving 5 bases unmatched. The CDR3 region has the DNA TGTGCCAGCAGTCGAGGACTAGCGGGGGGGCTAGAGACCCAGTACTTC. This sequence encodes CASSRGLAGGLETQYF.

This chain uses TRBV5-1 with TRBJ1-1, with a weak D call TRBD1 (5 bases). Trimming left V 4 bases short and J 2 bases short, with 12 bases between. Per the germline V gene, CDR1 is SGHRS and CDR2 is YFSETQ. This CDR3 contains 14 residues. The CDR3 sequence is CASSPDGGNTEAFF. In DNA, the CDR3 is TGCGCCAGCAGCCCGGACGGGGGAAACACTGAAGCTTTCTTT.

In its sample, this clone was seen once. The CDR3 protein is CASSVSGREAGELFF. The CDR3 DNA is TGTGCCAGCAGCGTGAGCGGGAGGGAGGCCGGGGAGCTGTTTTTT. The J gene is TRBJ2-2, the V gene TRBV9; the match to TRBD2 covers 10 bases. This CDR3 has 15 residues. Trimming at V came to 2 bases and at J to 6 bases, leaving 4 bases not matched to a gene. Germline CDR1 reads SGDLS; CDR2 reads YYNGEE.

The rearrangement joins TRBV3-1 (or the pseudogene TRBV3-2) to TRBJ2-1; 8 nucleotides line up with TRBD2. V dropped 6 bases and J dropped 15; count of bases not matched to a gene: 16. Germline CDR1 is LGHDT and CDR2 is YNNKEL (reference sequence). The CDR3 is 14 residues long. The CDR3: CASSGRGSGRSGFF. The CDR3 nucleotides are TGTGCCAGCAGTGGAAGAGGGAGCGGGAGATCTGGGTTCTTC.

The rearrangement uses TRBV5-1 and TRBJ1-2, with TRBD1 identical over 8 bases. The length of the CDR3 is 14 residues. With 5 bases clipped from V and 4 bases from J, the junction kept 7 bases outside the gene matches. Per germline, CDR1 SGHRS and CDR2 YFSETQ. Here the CDR3 DNA reads TGCGCCAGCAGGGGCCAGGGGGCCAGCTATGGCTACACCTTC. It translates to CASRGQGASYGYTF. The full variable domain, its missing parts supplied by reference TRBV5-1 and TRBJ1-2, is KAGVTQTPRYLIKTRGQQVTLSCSPISGHRSVSWYQQTPGQGLQFLFEYFSETQRNKGNFPGRFSGRQFSNSRSEMNVSTLELGDSALYLCASRGQGASYGYTFGSGTRLTVV.